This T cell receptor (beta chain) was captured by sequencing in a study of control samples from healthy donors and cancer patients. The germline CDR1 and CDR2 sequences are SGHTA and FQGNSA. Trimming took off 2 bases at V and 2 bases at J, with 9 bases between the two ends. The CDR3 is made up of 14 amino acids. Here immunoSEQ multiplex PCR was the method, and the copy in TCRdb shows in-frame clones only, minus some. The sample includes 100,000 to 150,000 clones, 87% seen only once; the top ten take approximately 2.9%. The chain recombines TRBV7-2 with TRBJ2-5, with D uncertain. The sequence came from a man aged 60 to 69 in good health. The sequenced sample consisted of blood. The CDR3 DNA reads TGTGCCAGCAGCTTATCCCGCCTACAAGAGACCCAGTACTTC. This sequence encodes CASSLSRLQETQYF.